The clone carrying this T cell receptor (beta chain) was recorded a few times. Its antigen is not known. Researchers built TCR beta libraries using quantitative 5'-RACE with molecular barcodes. Via MiXCR, TCRdb re-called the 5' RACE reads, giving one row per CDR3 protein. The sample holds some 130,000 distinct CDR3 sequences, about 6.7% seen once. The data were obtained in a study of CD8 T cells in ankylosing spondylitis. Whole-study findings and limits: Prior literature has documented some motif variants in synovial fluid and blood from reactive arthritis. Significantly higher representation of disease-linked clones was reported for matched ankylosing spondylitis synovial fluid. Disease-associated clones were CD8+ and fairly uncommon in peripheral blood.

The CDR3 length is 12 residues. Germline V lookup: CDR1 MNHNS, CDR2 SASEGT. V lost 7 bases and J 5 bases, leaving 11 bases between the germline ends. Sequencing used blood, either unsorted or a sorted T cell fraction (not recorded which). The clonotype was recovered from a female donor with ankylosing spondylitis or in good health (not recorded which). This sequence joins TRBV6-1 and TRBJ2-5, with a weak D call TRBD2 (6 bases). The DNA of the CDR3 is TGTGCCAGCACCCGGGGACTGGAGACCCAGTACTTC. Amino acids: CASTRGLETQYF.